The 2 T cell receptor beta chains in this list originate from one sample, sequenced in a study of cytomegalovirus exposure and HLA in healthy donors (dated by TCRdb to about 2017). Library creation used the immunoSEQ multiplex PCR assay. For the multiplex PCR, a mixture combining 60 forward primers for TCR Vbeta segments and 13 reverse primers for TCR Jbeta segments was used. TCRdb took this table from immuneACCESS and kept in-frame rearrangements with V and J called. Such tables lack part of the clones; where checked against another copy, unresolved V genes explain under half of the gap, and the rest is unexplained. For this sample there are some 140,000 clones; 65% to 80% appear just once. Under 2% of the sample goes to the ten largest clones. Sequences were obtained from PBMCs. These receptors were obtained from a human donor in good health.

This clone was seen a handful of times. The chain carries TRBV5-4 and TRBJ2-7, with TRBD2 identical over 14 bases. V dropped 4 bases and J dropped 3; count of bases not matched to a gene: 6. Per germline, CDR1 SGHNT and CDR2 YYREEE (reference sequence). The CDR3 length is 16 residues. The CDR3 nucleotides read TGTGCCAGCAGCCCCGAGGGACTAGCGGGAGACTACGAGCAGTACTTC. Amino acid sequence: CASSPEGLAGDYEQYF.

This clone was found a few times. DNA for the CDR3: TGTGCCAGCAGCCGACTAGCGGGAGGGACAGATACGCAGTATTTT. Protein: CASSRLAGGTDTQYF. The rearrangement uses TRBV2 and TRBJ2-3, with 14 bases aligning to TRBD2. V lost 6 bases to trimming and J lost 3 bases; unmatched junction nucleotides: 2. Per the germline V gene, CDR1 is SNHLY and CDR2 is FYNNEI. CDR3 size: 15 residues.